What follows is one T cell receptor (beta chain) and its context. There is no known antigen for this receptor. No quality values exist for individual bases; no much larger clone is one base distant. Germline trimming amounts to 4 bases on V and 6 bases on J, with 11 as the count of junction bases outside the gene matches. The CDR3 has 15 amino acids, counting the end cysteine and phenylalanine. Kept here is only the CDR3 DNA, which spans 45 bases and is read in frame from base 1. CDR1 and CDR2, looked up from the germline V gene (reference sequence), are SGHKS and YYEKEE. The immunoSEQ Assay, a bias-controlled multiplex PCR, was used to amplify TCRbeta CDR3 regions from genomic DNA. Per the authors' processing: Within the assay, amplification of reference gene primers was used to estimate how many nucleated cells each sample contained. To quantify the absolute abundance of each unique TCRbeta CDR3 rearrangement, sequence reads were collapsed and filtered. For each sample, productive Simpson clonality was calculated as the square root of Simpson's diversity index over productive rearrangements. Held by TCRdb, this immuneACCESS table contains in-frame sequences only and omits some clones. Under half of the omission traces to an unresolved V gene where checked; the cause of the rest is unknown. D and trimming come from the DNA, and the V and J calls and clone size come from that table. This sample comprises 57,000 or so clones, approximately 80% of them detected only once. The top ten clones comprise 5% to 6.5% of the sample.

Collaborating institutions collected whole blood in K2EDTA tubes following their own protocols. For TCRbeta analysis, collaborators shipped samples in one of three forms: frozen whole blood, isolated PBMCs, or DNA extracted from either of those sample types. This sample is part of a study of blood T cell repertoires in COVID-19 (dated by TCRdb to about 2020). Background for the entire study: The collaborator samples originated in the United States, Italy and Spain and spanned the acute and convalescent phases of COVID-19. The prospective study material was composed of cDNA or gDNA derived from T cells, B-cell-depleted T cells, or PBMCs. The dataset comprised deeply sampled blood TCRbeta repertoires from subjects exposed to, actively infected with, or recovered from COVID-19. The repertoires were released in a freely available public database intended as a resource for research on the immune response to SARS-CoV-2. Samples came from the ongoing ImmuneRACE study (first 160 participants) plus 1,254 subjects from 6 global collaborators. Sample metadata almost always included a de-identified subject ID, COVID-19 status, age in years and sex. HLA class I and class II types, where available, came from metadata supplied by the sample provider rather than from assay-based typing.

General findings and caveats noted by the study authors: How much clinical and demographic metadata was included differed by source and by participant, and the metadata was provided uncurated.

The chain is assembled from TRBV5-5 and TRBJ2-7, with 9 bases in between that match TRBD1. This clonotype originated in an older man with acute or convalescent COVID-19. Sequencing used peripheral blood. CDR3 sequence: CASSPLQGAPSEQYF. The base sequence is TGTGCCAGCAGCCCCCTACAGGGGGCGCCTTCCGAGCAGTACTTC.